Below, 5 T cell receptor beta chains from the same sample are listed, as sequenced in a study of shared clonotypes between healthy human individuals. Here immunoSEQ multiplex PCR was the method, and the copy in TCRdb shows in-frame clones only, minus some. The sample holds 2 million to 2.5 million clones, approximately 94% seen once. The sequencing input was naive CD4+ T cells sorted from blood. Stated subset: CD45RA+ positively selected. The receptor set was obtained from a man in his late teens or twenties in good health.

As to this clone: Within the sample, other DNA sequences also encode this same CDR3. CDR3 in DNA: TGTGCCAGCAGGGTCGGAGAGACCCAGTACTTC. Its protein product is CASRVGETQYF. The rearrangement uses TRBV2 and TRBJ2-5; D unclear. Between the trimmed V and J ends, which lost 6 bases and 4 bases, there was a span of 6 bases. The CDR3 length is 11 residues. Germline CDR1 is SNHLY and CDR2 is FYNNEI.

CDR3 loop: CASSATGGAGNTIYF. For the CDR3, the DNA is TGTGCCAGCAGCGCGACAGGGGGCGCAGGAAACACCATATATTTT. V usage is TRBV6-5 and J usage is TRBJ1-3; 10 bases line up with TRBD1. This CDR3 comprises 15 residues. CDR1 MNHEY and CDR2 SVGAGI come from the germline V gene. The V and J ends lost 6 bases and 4 bases, in that order; junction bases with no gene match: 6.

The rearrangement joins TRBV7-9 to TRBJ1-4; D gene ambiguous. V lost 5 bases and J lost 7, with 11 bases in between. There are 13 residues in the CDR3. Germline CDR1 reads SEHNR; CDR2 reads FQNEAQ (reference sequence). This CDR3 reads CASSPQWGEKLFF. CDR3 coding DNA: TGTGCCAGCAGCCCCCAATGGGGTGAAAAACTGTTTTTT.

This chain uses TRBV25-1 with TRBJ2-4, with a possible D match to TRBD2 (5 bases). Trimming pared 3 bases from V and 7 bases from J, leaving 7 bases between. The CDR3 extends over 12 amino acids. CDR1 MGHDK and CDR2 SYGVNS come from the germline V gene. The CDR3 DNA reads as TGTGCCAGCAGTGAGACTATGAACATTCAGTACTTC. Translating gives CASSETMNIQYF.

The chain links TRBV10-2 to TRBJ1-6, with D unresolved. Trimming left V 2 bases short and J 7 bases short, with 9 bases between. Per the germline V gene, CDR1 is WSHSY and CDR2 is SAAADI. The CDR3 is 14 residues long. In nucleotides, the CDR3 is TGCGCCAGCAGTGAGCCTCCGGGGAATTCACCCCTCCACTTT. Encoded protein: CASSEPPGNSPLHF.